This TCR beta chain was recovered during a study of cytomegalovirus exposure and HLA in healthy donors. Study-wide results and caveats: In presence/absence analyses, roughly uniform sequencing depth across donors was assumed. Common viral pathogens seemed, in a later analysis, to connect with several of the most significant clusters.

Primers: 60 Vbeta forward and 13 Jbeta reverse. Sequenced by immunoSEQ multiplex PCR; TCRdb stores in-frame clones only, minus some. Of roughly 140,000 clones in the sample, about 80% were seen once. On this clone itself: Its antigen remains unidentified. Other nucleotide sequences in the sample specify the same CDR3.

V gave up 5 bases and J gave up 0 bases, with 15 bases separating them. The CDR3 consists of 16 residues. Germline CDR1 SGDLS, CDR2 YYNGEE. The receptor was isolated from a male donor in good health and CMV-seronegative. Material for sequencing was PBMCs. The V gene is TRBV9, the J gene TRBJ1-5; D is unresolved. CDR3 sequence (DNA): TGTGCCAGCAGGAACCCCGGGAGGGCTAGCAATCAGCCCCAGCATTTT. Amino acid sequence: CASRNPGRASNQPQHF.